This TCR beta chain was sequenced in a study of blood T cell repertoires in COVID-19 (dated by TCRdb to 2019 to 2021). Notes on the research overall: Samples covering the acute and convalescent phases of COVID-19 were provided by collaborators in the United States, Italy and Spain. Deeply sampled blood TCRbeta repertoires from subjects exposed to, actively infected with, or recovered from COVID-19 were included in the dataset. The material from the prospective study consisted of cDNA or gDNA derived from T cells, B-cell-depleted T cells, or PBMCs. The repertoires were released in a freely available public database meant as a resource for research on the immune response to SARS-CoV-2. A de-identified subject ID, COVID-19 status, age in years and sex were almost always included in the sample metadata. Where HLA class I and class II types were available, the types were taken from metadata supplied by the sample provider, not from assay-based typing. Samples were obtained from the ongoing ImmuneRACE study (first 160 participants) and from some 1,200 subjects provided by 6 global collaborators. The paper as a whole reports these results and caveats: The amount of clinical and demographic metadata varied by source and participant and was provided uncurated.

The immunoSEQ Assay, a bias-controlled multiplex PCR, was used to amplify TCRbeta CDR3 regions from genomic DNA. In the authors' own workflow: The number of nucleated cells in each sample was estimated from the amplification of reference gene primers within the assay. To quantify the absolute abundance of each unique TCRbeta CDR3 rearrangement, sequence reads were collapsed and filtered. For each sample, productive Simpson clonality was calculated by taking the square root of Simpson's diversity index across productive rearrangements. TCRdb provides this immuneACCESS table in a form limited to in-frame rearrangements. Some clones are lacking; in checked studies, under half of them reflect an unresolved V gene, and why the rest are absent is not known. D and trimming come from the DNA, and the V and J calls and clone size come from that table. Counted in this sample were about 15,000 clones; around 92% of them appeared once. The ten largest clones take up approximately 3% of the sample.

Each collaborating institution followed its own protocols to collect whole blood in K2EDTA tubes. For TCRbeta analysis, collaborators shipped samples in one of three forms: frozen whole blood, isolated PBMCs, or DNA extracted from either of those sample types. This clone was seen a few times. No antigen is known for it. Qualities for individual bases were not recorded, and no much larger clone is one base off. Trimming leaves V shorter by 0 bases and J shorter by 0 bases, with the junction holding 3 bases beyond the gene matches. The germline V gene gives CDR1 as SGHRS and CDR2 as YFSETQ. From cysteine to phenylalanine, the CDR3 is 16 amino acids long. The CDR3 DNA has 48 bases and is translated from base 1.

Sequencing was done on a sample of peripheral blood. Rearrangement joined TRBV5-1 to TRBJ1-5; 7 central bases correspond to TRBD1. This receptor was identified in a human donor in a cohort sampled during active COVID-19. The DNA sequence is given as TGCGCCAGCAGCTTGGGCGAGGGGGCTAGCAATCAGCCCCAGCATTTT. Its protein is CASSLGEGASNQPQHF.